This is a list of T cell receptor beta chains from one sample in a study of Ad26.COV2.S vaccination and SARS-CoV-2 variants. Clones were sequenced by immunoSEQ multiplex PCR, and TCRdb holds only the in-frame ones, with some missing. The repertoire holds 350,000 to 400,000 clones, with 80% to 90% as singletons. The specimen comprised peripheral blood, sampled in a trial of Ad26.COV2.S vaccine versus placebo. The receptors shown here come from a person aged 18 to 65 who received the Ad26.COV2.S COVID-19 vaccine or a placebo. Each CDR3 is given with its conserved first and last residue. A D gene is named only where the DNA matches it firmly. Not every row has a clone size; where given, it reads once, few, many or a size class.

d_call j_call clone_size v_call cdr3_aa cdr3_nt
NA TRBJ1-1 NA TRBV6-5 CASSPGPNTEAFF TGTGCCAGCAGCCCGGGACCGAACACTGAAGCTTTCTTT
NA TRBJ1-2 NA TRBV30 CACSWGDNYGYTF TGTGCCTGCTCGTGGGGGGATAACTATGGCTACACCTTC
TRBD1 TRBJ2-4 NA TRBV6-6 CACSGQGPIQYF TGTGCCTGCAGCGGACAGGGACCCATTCAGTACTTC
TRBD2 TRBJ2-1 NA TRBV7-9 CASSVTSGGNEQFF TGTGCCAGCAGCGTGACTAGCGGGGGGAATGAGCAGTTCTTC
NA TRBJ1-4 NA TRBV5-1 CASSWTALATNEKLFF TGCGCCAGCAGCTGGACGGCCCTGGCAACTAATGAAAAACTGTTTTTT
TRBD1 TRBJ1-2 NA TRBV24-1 CATSDHTSGDRSSGGYTF TGTGCCACCAGTGATCACACATCGGGGGACAGATCCTCCGGGGGCTACACCTTC
TRBD1 TRBJ1-5 once TRBV5-8 CASSDTRDRAYSNQPQHF TGTGCCAGCAGCGACACCCGGGACAGGGCATATAGCAATCAGCCCCAGCATTTT
TRBD2 TRBJ2-5 NA TRBV9 CASSVEPSGGNVTQYF TGTGCCAGCAGCGTAGAACCCAGCGGGGGTAATGTGACCCAGTACTTC
TRBD1 TRBJ1-1 NA TRBV9 CASSSTGRRTEAFF TGTGCCAGCAGCTCGACAGGGAGGAGAACTGAAGCTTTCTTT
TRBD2 TRBJ2-5 NA TRBV11-2 CASSLDNPSGGTPRYF TGTGCCAGCAGCTTAGATAACCCCAGCGGGGGGACCCCCCGGTACTTC
TRBD1 TRBJ1-2 NA TRBV29-1 CSAGTGNYGYTF TGCAGCGCCGGGACAGGGAACTATGGCTACACCTTC
TRBD1 TRBJ1-6 NA TRBV5-1 CASRAGQGPLSSYNSPLHF TGCGCCAGCAGGGCCGGACAGGGGCCCCTCAGCTCCTATAATTCACCCCTCCACTTT
NA TRBJ1-3 NA TRBV23-1 CASSQSKHGTPAGNTIYF TGCGCCAGCAGTCAATCGAAACACGGAACACCGGCTGGAAACACCATATATTTT
NA TRBJ1-1 NA TRBV3-1/TRBV3-2 CASSQEFRGDAEAFF TGTGCCAGCAGCCAAGAATTTCGGGGTGACGCTGAAGCTTTCTTT
NA TRBJ2-1 NA TRBV10-3 CAITGTTYNEQFF TGTGCCATCACAGGGACCACCTACAATGAGCAGTTCTTC
TRBD1 TRBJ2-7 once TRBV10-2 CASTPGDRREVDLSYEQYF TGCGCCAGCACCCCAGGGGACAGGAGAGAGGTTGACTTATCCTACGAGCAGTACTTC
NA TRBJ2-7 NA TRBV7-9 CASSSPGTYASYEQYF TGTGCCAGCAGCTCACCCGGGACCTACGCCTCCTACGAGCAGTACTTC